Listed here are 30 T cell receptor beta chains from one sample, sequenced in a study of T cell responses to AZD1222 COVID-19 vaccine. Only in-frame clones appear in the TCRdb table, and some are missing; sequencing was by immunoSEQ multiplex PCR. Of 120,000 to 150,000 clones listed, 75% to 95% are singletons. This sample comprised peripheral blood, obtained on day 0 of AZD1222 vaccination. The receptors derive from an adult in good health.

This chain links TRBV4-3 with TRBJ2-1; TRBD2 matches at 8 bases. With 4 bases clipped from V and 8 bases from J, the junction kept 7 bases outside the gene matches. The CDR3 runs 14 residues. Germline CDR1 and CDR2: LGHNA and YSLEER. The CDR3 reads CASSPGSGGHEQFF. CDR3 nucleotides: TGCGCCAGCAGCCCTGGCAGCGGGGGACATGAGCAGTTCTTC.

This clone was detected only a few times. The V call is TRBV7-9, the J call TRBJ1-4; no clear D gene. The CDR3 covers 17 residues. V was trimmed by 4 bases and J by 5 bases, leaving 20 bases between them. Germline V gene lookup returns CDR1 SEHNR and CDR2 FQNEAQ (reference sequence). Written as DNA, the CDR3 is TGTGCCAGCAGCTACCCGAGTCGGGCAGAAATCAATGAAAAACTGTTTTTT. It specifies CASSYPSRAEINEKLFF.

This chain connects TRBV19 to TRBJ2-1; D is unresolved. The CDR3 is 13 residues long. CDR1 is LNHDA, CDR2 SQIVND, per germline (reference sequence). With 0 bases removed from V and 4 bases from J, the gap between germline ends came to 4 bases. Here the CDR3 reads CASSIDIYNEQFF. CDR3 sequence (DNA): TGTGCCAGTAGTATAGATATTTACAATGAGCAGTTCTTC.

The chain couples TRBV24-1 to TRBJ2-2, with 11 bases aligning to TRBD1. V dropped 3 bases and J dropped 6; count of bases not matched to a gene: 2. The CDR3 has 15 residues. CDR1 and CDR2 from the germline V gene are KGHDR and SFDVKD. The CDR3 DNA is TGTGCCACCAGTGATCCGGGACAGGGGGCCGGGGAGCTGTTTTTT. It yields the protein CATSDPGQGAGELFF.

The genes are TRBV27 and TRBJ2-5; D is unclear. Trimming left V 10 bases short and J 4 bases short, with 25 bases between. CDR1 and CDR2 from the germline V gene are MNHEY and SMNVEV (reference sequence). The CDR3 contains 16 residues. The DNA of the CDR3 is TGTGCCACCTCCTTGGCAGGCCCCAAAGTTATAGAGACCCAGTACTTC. It codes for CATSLAGPKVIETQYF.

The chain has TRBV14 and TRBJ1-3; no reliable D call. Trimming stripped 1 base from V and 2 bases from J, with 6 bases between. The CDR3 has 14 amino acids. The germline V gene encodes CDR1 SGHDN and CDR2 FVKESK. DNA of the CDR3: TGTGCCAGCAGCCAAGGTCCCGCTGGAAACACCATATATTTT. Protein product: CASSQGPAGNTIYF.

The chain recombines TRBV27 with TRBJ1-1; a possible D gene is TRBD1 (6 bases). This CDR3 has 14 amino acids. Trimming left V 6 bases short and J 1 base short, with 12 bases between. Germline CDR1 and CDR2: MNHEY and SMNVEV (reference sequence). The chain's CDR3 is CASRWGGPNTEAFF. CDR3 sequence (DNA): TGTGCCAGCAGGTGGGGGGGGCCGAACACTGAAGCTTTCTTT.

In its sample, this clone was seen once. The chain employs TRBV7-2 and TRBJ1-1; no clear D gene. V gave up 6 bases and J gave up 1 base, with 12 bases separating them. This CDR3 spans 14 amino acids. Germline V gene sequence: CDR1 SGHTA, CDR2 FQGNSA. The CDR3 region is CASSWTQGNTEAFF. CDR3 sequence (DNA): TGTGCCAGCAGTTGGACCCAAGGGAACACTGAAGCTTTCTTT.

The chain recombines TRBV3-1 (or the pseudogene TRBV3-2) with TRBJ2-1; 10 positions match TRBD2. Trimming took 5 bases from V and 2 from J; bases not matched to a gene: 18. CDR1 is LGHDT, CDR2 YNNKEL, per germline (reference sequence). The CDR3 is made up of 20 amino acids. DNA of the CDR3: TGTGCCAGCAGCGCACGGACTAGCGGCAATCGTCAGGGGACCTACAATGAGCAGTTCTTC. Its protein product is CASSARTSGNRQGTYNEQFF.

The V and J genes are TRBV11-2 and TRBJ2-3; 9 bases are shared with TRBD1. Germline CDR1 and CDR2: SGHAT and FQNNGV. The CDR3 runs to 14 residues. V was pared by 1 base and J by 7 bases, with 3 bases of the junction left unmatched. The chain's CDR3 is CASSLGQGGNTQYF. CDR3 nucleotide sequence: TGTGCCAGCAGCTTAGGACAGGGGGGGAATACGCAGTATTTT.

The CDR3 sequence is CATLGQVVCGDTQYF. The CDR3 nucleotides are TGTGCCACGCTGGGACAAGTGGTATGTGGAGATACGCAGTATTTT. The chain links TRBV10-3 to TRBJ2-3; tentatively, D is TRBD1 (6 bases). V gave up 10 bases and J gave up 5 bases, with 22 bases separating them. Germline CDR1 ENHRY, CDR2 SYGVKD. The CDR3 runs 15 residues.

The chain links TRBV6-5 to TRBJ2-3; 11 bases map to TRBD1. This CDR3 spans 15 amino acids. The J segment lost 2 bases and the V segment lost 6 bases, leaving 4 bases of the junction unmatched. Germline V gene data show CDR1 as MNHEY and CDR2 as SVGAGI. This CDR3 is CASRRGQGDTDTQYF. CDR3 nucleotides: TGTGCCAGCAGACGGGGACAGGGGGACACAGATACGCAGTATTTT.

A single count supports this clone. This chain links TRBV7-9 with TRBJ1-2; D is unresolved. The CDR3 length is 13 residues. With 5 bases removed from V and 3 bases from J, the gap between germline ends came to 10 bases. Germline CDR1 is SEHNR and CDR2 is FQNEAQ (reference sequence). CDR3 region: CASSEREDYGYTF. CDR3 nucleotide sequence: TGTGCCAGCAGCGAGCGAGAAGACTATGGCTACACCTTC.

The chain has TRBV9 and TRBJ2-3, with D unresolved. Germline CDR1 is SGDLS and CDR2 is YYNGEE. There are 14 residues in the CDR3. Trimming removed 2 bases at V and 5 bases at J, with 12 bases between. CDR3 amino acids: CASSVGGQQDTQYF. The CDR3, as DNA: TGTGCCAGCAGCGTGGGTGGCCAACAAGATACGCAGTATTTT.

The chain carries TRBV21-1 and TRBJ1-2. TRBV21-1 represents a pseudogene. The CDR3 is made up of 17 amino acids. The CDR3 nucleotides are TGTGCCAGCAGCAAACCCCGGTACGTACTGAGAAACTATGGCTACACCTTC. This encodes CASSKPRYVLRNYGYTF.

The chain links TRBV10-3 to TRBJ1-1; possibly TRBD1 for D (5 bases). The germline V gene has CDR1 ENHRY and CDR2 SYGVKD. Trimming removed 3 bases from V and 4 bases from J, with 12 bases in between. This CDR3 spans 14 amino acids. In nucleotides, the CDR3 is TGTGCCATCAGTGAAGAAAGTGGGGGCACTGAAGCTTTCTTT. Translated, it gives CAISEESGGTEAFF.

The rearrangement uses TRBV28 and TRBJ2-1, with D perhaps matching TRBD2 (5 bases). V lost 3 bases, J lost 6 bases, and 15 bases lay in between. Germline assignment: CDR1 MDHEN and CDR2 SYDVKM. The CDR3 has 15 residues. The CDR3 here is CASSLTTTSGNEQFF. The CDR3 DNA is TGTGCCAGCAGTTTGACTACAACTTCAGGCAATGAGCAGTTCTTC.

The V and J genes are TRBV3-1 (or the pseudogene TRBV3-2) and TRBJ1-5; D unresolved. Per the germline V gene, CDR1 is LGHDT and CDR2 is YNNKEL (reference sequence). The CDR3 sequence is 15 residues long. V shed 0 bases and J shed 3 bases, with 9 bases lying between them. The CDR3 DNA reads TGTGCCAGCAGCCAAGATCTGGGAGCCAATCAGCCCCAGCATTTT. The encoded protein is CASSQDLGANQPQHF.

This clone was counted once. This chain connects TRBV27 to TRBJ2-2, with D tentatively TRBD1 (7 bases). CDR3 size: 15 residues. V was clipped by 6 bases and J by 5 bases, with 16 bases between them. Germline loops: CDR1 MNHEY, CDR2 SMNVEV (reference sequence). The CDR3 reads CASSAAGGQTGELFF. The CDR3, as DNA: TGTGCCAGCAGCGCGGCAGGGGGGCAAACCGGGGAGCTGTTTTTT.

The chain employs TRBV6-2 or TRBV6-3 and TRBJ2-1, with 8 nucleotides matching TRBD2. The CDR3 has 17 residues. Germline V gene lookup returns CDR1 MNHEY and CDR2 SVGEGT. Trimming at V came to 2 bases and at J to 2 bases, leaving 8 bases not matched to a gene. This CDR3 is CASSYHEAGAPYNEQFF. In nucleotides, the CDR3 is TGTGCCAGCAGTTACCACGAAGCGGGGGCCCCCTACAATGAGCAGTTCTTC.

This chain uses TRBV5-6 with TRBJ2-7; D remains ambiguous. Germline CDR1 and CDR2: SGHDT and YYEEEE. This CDR3 region has 13 residues. Trimming cost V 4 bases and J 2 bases, with 10 bases left between them. The CDR3 DNA sequence: TGTGCCAGCAGCCCCGGGCCCACCTACGAGCAGTACTTC. Translation: CASSPGPTYEQYF.

The CDR3 protein is CASSQGTGDPMNTEAFF. CDR3 DNA: TGCGCCAGCAGCCAGGGGACGGGGGACCCTATGAACACTGAAGCTTTCTTT. The rearrangement joins TRBV4-3 to TRBJ1-1; TRBD1 is a possible D gene (5 bases). Deletions cut 3 bases from V and 0 bases from J, with 17 bases between. The CDR3 is 17 amino acids. CDR1 and CDR2 from the germline V gene are LGHNA and YSLEER.

The chain links TRBV7-2 to TRBJ2-1; possibly TRBD1 or TRBD2 for D (5 bases each). Trimming took 1 base from V and 1 from J, leaving 17 bases between them. CDR1 and CDR2 from the germline V gene are SGHTA and FQGNSA. CDR3 length: 18 amino acids. The CDR3 spells CASSLVASRGSSYNEQFF. CDR3 sequence (DNA): TGTGCCAGCAGCTTAGTGGCTAGTCGGGGCTCTTCCTACAATGAGCAGTTCTTC.

This chain links TRBV10-2 with TRBJ1-3; D is unclear. V was trimmed by 3 bases and J by 0 bases, leaving 6 bases between them. Germline V gives CDR1 WSHSY, CDR2 SAAADI. The CDR3 is made up of 14 amino acids. DNA for the CDR3: TGCGCCAGCAGTGAAGGCAGCTCTGGAAACACCATATATTTT. This sequence encodes CASSEGSSGNTIYF.

The chain links TRBV27 to TRBJ1-1; tentative D call: TRBD1 (5 bases). Looked up from germline, CDR1 is MNHEY and CDR2 is SMNVEV (reference sequence). V was cut by 6 bases and J by 2 bases, with 19 bases left in between. There are 16 residues in the CDR3. The CDR3 protein is CASSYGTSPYNTEAFF. In nucleotides, the CDR3 is TGTGCCAGCAGCTACGGGACCTCTCCCTATAACACTGAAGCTTTCTTT.

This chain uses TRBV28 with TRBJ2-7, with D perhaps matching TRBD1 (6 bases). There are 13 residues in the CDR3. The V end lost 5 bases, the J end lost 3 bases, and 11 bases lay between the germline ends. Germline lookup yields CDR1 MDHEN and CDR2 SYDVKM. This CDR3 is CASSLTGIYEQYF. The CDR3 nucleotides are TGTGCCAGCAGTCTTACAGGGATCTACGAGCAGTACTTC.

The J gene is TRBJ2-2, the V gene TRBV9; D remains unclear. The V gene's germline CDR1 is SGDLS and CDR2 YYNGEE. The V and J ends lost 4 bases and 5 bases respectively, with 12 bases between them. CDR3 length: 14 residues. The DNA for the CDR3 is TGTGCCAGCAGCACCCCCGTAGGGACCGGGGAGCTGTTTTTT. It encodes CASSTPVGTGELFF.

This clone showed up just once. DNA for the CDR3: TGTGCCAGTAGCGAAAAAAAGGGGTCCTACAATGAGCAGTTCTTC. The encoded protein is CASSEKKGSYNEQFF. The rearrangement links TRBV19 to TRBJ2-1, with D tentatively TRBD1 (5 bases). Trimming cost V 6 bases and J 1 base, with 13 bases left between them. Germline loops: CDR1 LNHDA, CDR2 SQIVND (reference sequence). This CDR3 comprises 15 residues.

This clone was seen a few times. The CDR3 loop is CASSYEISSYEQYF. CDR3 bases: TGTGCCAGCAGTTACGAGATTAGCTCCTACGAGCAGTACTTC. The gene calls are TRBV6-2 or TRBV6-3 and TRBJ2-7, with D uncertain. The ends were cut back, 2 bases at V and 0 bases at J, with 8 bases in the middle. CDR3 length: 14 residues. Per the germline V gene, CDR1 is MNHEY and CDR2 is SVGEGT.

This chain uses TRBV28 with TRBJ1-4; D gene ambiguous. CDR3 length equals 15 residues. The germline V and J ends were trimmed by 1 base and 4 bases, with 10 bases remaining between them. CDR1 is MDHEN and CDR2 is SYDVKM in the germline V gene. The CDR3 DNA reads TGTGCCAGCAGTTTATTTGTTTCCTATAATGAAAAACTGTTTTTT. This encodes CASSLFVSYNEKLFF.